Given below is one T cell receptor (beta chain) in context. The antigen is unknown. The data are from a study of cytomegalovirus exposure and HLA in healthy donors. Turning to the study itself: An early release of data contained roughly 86 million unique TCRs, which came from HLA-typed donors.

The PCR used 60 Vbeta and 13 Jbeta primers. Only in-frame clones appear in the TCRdb table, and some are missing; sequencing was by immunoSEQ multiplex PCR. The repertoire has about 120,000 clones, over 8% of them found once; the top ten carry around 3%. The CDR3 totals 14 residues. The germline V gene has CDR1 SGHTA and CDR2 FQGNSA. V lost 5 bases to trimming and J lost 0 bases; unmatched junction nucleotides: 3. Study-level points and caveats: Highest at DRB1 and lowest at HLA-C, TCR association rates differed among HLA loci in a later analysis. Reported results showed that the classifier diagnosed cytomegalovirus status with high specificity and sensitivity. In a later analysis, specific HLA alleles were associated with approximately 17,000 TCR beta sequences at a 0.05 false discovery rate.

The sequencing sample was made of PBMCs. This clonotype was obtained from a man aged 25-45 years in good health and CMV-seronegative. V usage is TRBV7-2 and J usage is TRBJ1-2; 7 positions match TRBD1. CDR3 sequence: CASSPTGTNYGYTF. DNA of the CDR3: TGTGCCAGCAGCCCGACAGGGACTAACTATGGCTACACCTTC. Full variable domain (rest looked up from reference TRBV7-2 and TRBJ1-2): GAGVSQSPSNKVTEKGKDVELRCDPISGHTALYWYRQSLGQGLEFLIYFQGNSAPDKSGLPSDRFSAERTGGSVSTLTIQRTQQEDSAVYLCASSPTGTNYGYTFGSGTRLTVV.